Listed below are T cell receptor beta chains from one sample, sequenced in a study of blood T cells in healthy people across ages. In TCRdb, the 5' RACE reads were re-called with MiXCR into one record per CDR3 protein. The sample holds over 1,500,000 distinct CDR3 sequences, roughly two fifths seen once. The sequenced material came from blood. The receptors were gathered from a human donor in good health. The CDR3 runs from the conserved cysteine through the conserved F or W. D genes are given only for firm matches. Clone size is given for some rows only: seen once, a few or many times, or a class if the clone is expanded.

TRBV6-5	NA	TRBJ2-6	NA	TGTGCCAGCAGTTACTCGACATCGCGACTCTTTGGGGCCAACGTCCTGACTTTC	CASSYSTSRLFGANVLTF
TRBV6-1	once	TRBJ1-1	NA	TGTGCCAGCAGTGAAGCTAGGACGGTGGGAGAAGCTTTCTTT	CASSEARTVGEAFF
TRBV28	NA	TRBJ2-3	NA	TGCGCCAGCAGTTTGCGGGGGCACCCGAGCACAGATACGCAGTATTTT	CASSLRGHPSTDTQYF
TRBV11-2	NA	TRBJ2-5	NA	TGTGCCAGCAGCTTAGGCGCAGGGGATGGAGAGACCCAGTACTTC	CASSLGAGDGETQYF
TRBV7-2	NA	TRBJ2-7	NA	TGTGCCAGCAGCTCACGGTCTTGGGACGAGCAGTACTTC	CASSSRSWDEQYF
TRBV20-1	few	TRBJ2-7	NA	TGCAGTGCTAGTTGGGGTTACGAGCAGTACTTC	CSASWGYEQYF
TRBV7-9	few	TRBJ2-3	TRBD2	TGTGCCAGCAGCGTCCGAACTAGCGAGGATATAGATACGCAGTATTTT	CASSVRTSEDIDTQYF
TRBV10-3	NA	TRBJ2-3	NA	TGTGCCATCAGAGTAAAGGACACACATACGCAGTATTTT	CAIRVKDTHTQYF
TRBV7-8	few	TRBJ1-2	NA	TGTGCCAGCAGCTCCCCAGACAAGCTCTCTAACTATGGCTACACCTTC	CASSSPDKLSNYGYTF
TRBV29-1	few	TRBJ1-2	NA	TGCAGCGTTGAAGGGCAAATCTATGGCTACACCTTC	CSVEGQIYGYTF
TRBV25-1	few	TRBJ2-7	TRBD1	TGTGCCAGCAGTGGCTCGGACAGGGGCATCCACGAGCAGTACTTC	CASSGSDRGIHEQYF
TRBV27	NA	TRBJ2-1	NA	TGTGCCACCCACCGACGTAACAATGAGCAGTTCTTC	CATHRRNNEQFF
TRBV29-1	many	TRBJ2-5	NA	TGCAGCGTAAGAAAAGAGGAGACCCAGTACTTC	CSVRKEETQYF
TRBV5-6	NA	TRBJ2-2	TRBD2	TGTGCCAGCAGCTTGTCTAGCGGGGGGCACACCGGGGAGCTGTTTTTT	CASSLSSGGHTGELFF
TRBV20-1	NA	TRBJ2-1	TRBD2	TGCAGTGCTAGAAAAAGACTAGCGGGGGACAATGAGCAGTTCTTC	CSARKRLAGDNEQFF
TRBV29-1	few	TRBJ2-1	TRBD2	TGCAGCGTTGAAGCAGGGGAACTAGCGGGGGACCTCTCCTACAATGAGCAGTTCTTC	CSVEAGELAGDLSYNEQFF
TRBV7-2	NA	TRBJ1-5	TRBD1	TGTGCCAGCAGCCTACCAGCCCAGGGGGCGGGGCAGCCCCAGCATTTT	CASSLPAQGAGQPQHF
TRBV27	NA	TRBJ2-4	TRBD2	TGTGCCAGCAGTTCCCTAGCGGAAGGGCAGTACTTC	CASSSLAEGQYF
TRBV27	few	TRBJ2-3	NA	TGTGCCAGCAGTTCCCCCCGGGGCCAAGGCACAGATACGCAGTATTTT	CASSSPRGQGTDTQYF
TRBV7-9	few	TRBJ2-5	NA	TGTGCCAGCAGCTTAGCGGACGAAGTAGGGGAGCAGTACTTC	CASSLADEVGEQYF
TRBV12-3/TRBV12-4	NA	TRBJ1-1	TRBD1	TGTGCCAGCAGTTGGACAGGGATGAACACTGGAGCTTTCTTT	CASSWTGMNTGAFF
TRBV29-1	NA	TRBJ2-7	TRBD1	TGCAGCGTTGAAATACCCTGGGGACAGACCTACAATGAGCAGTACTTC	CSVEIPWGQTYNEQYF
TRBV10-3	NA	TRBJ1-4	NA	TGTGCCATCAGTGAGTCCCAGGGGCATGATGAAAAACTGTTTTTT	CAISESQGHDEKLFF
TRBV7-9	NA	TRBJ2-5	TRBD1	TGTGCCGCACAGGGGCTCGGGGAGACCCAGTACTTC	CAAQGLGETQYF
TRBV12-3/TRBV12-4	NA	TRBJ1-4	TRBD1	TGTGCCAGCGGCCCGGCAGGGGGAACTGAAAAACTGTTTTTT	CASGPAGGTEKLFF
TRBV20-1	NA	TRBJ1-6	NA	TGCAGTGCTAGTTACGGGGGCGGAGGGAGTTCACCCCTCCACTTT	CSASYGGGGSSPLHF
TRBV21-1	NA	TRBJ2-7	NA	TGTGCCAGCAGAGGGGCAGACGAGCAGTACTTC	CASRGADEQYF
TRBV27	NA	TRBJ1-1	TRBD1	TGTGCCAGCAGTATTACAGGGGGCCCTCCCCGACCATCCAACACTGAAGCTTTCTTT	CASSITGGPPRPSNTEAFF
TRBV19	NA	TRBJ2-6	NA	TGTGCCAGTAATTTAGGCTTCCTCCAAGGGGCCAACGTCCTGACTTTC	CASNLGFLQGANVLTF